The T cell receptor (beta chain) under discussion was sequenced for a study of blood T cell repertoires in COVID-19. Germline V lookup: CDR1 SGHDN, CDR2 FVKESK. Trimming removed 3 bases from V and 2 bases from J, with 20 bases in between. The CDR3 extends over 19 amino acids. Individuals aged about 18 to 95 years were recruited from 24 US areas. The table came from immunoSEQ multiplex PCR; TCRdb's copy has only in-frame clones and leaves some out. This table holds around 160,000 clones, 85% to 90% found once. The sequence came from a young woman with acute COVID-19. The sample comprised PBMCs or T cells enriched from blood (not recorded which). V and J are TRBV14 and TRBJ2-6; D gene unclear. CDR3 nucleotides: TGTGCCAGCAGCCATGAAAAGGCAGGATCCCCTCCTGGGGCCAACGTCCTGACTTTC. It codes for CASSHEKAGSPPGANVLTF.